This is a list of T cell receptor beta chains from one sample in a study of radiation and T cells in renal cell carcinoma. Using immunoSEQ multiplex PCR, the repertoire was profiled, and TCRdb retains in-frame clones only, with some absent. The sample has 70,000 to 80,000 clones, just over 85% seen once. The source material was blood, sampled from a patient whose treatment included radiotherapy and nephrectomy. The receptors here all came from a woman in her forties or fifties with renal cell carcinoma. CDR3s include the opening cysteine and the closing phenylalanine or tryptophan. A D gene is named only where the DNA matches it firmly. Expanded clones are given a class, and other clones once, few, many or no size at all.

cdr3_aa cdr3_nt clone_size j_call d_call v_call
CASSLGPPGNTEAFF TGTGCCAGCAGTTTAGGCCCCCCGGGAAACACTGAAGCTTTCTTT - TRBJ1-1 - TRBV6-9
CASSQAWDFEETQYF TGCGCCAGCAGCCAGGCATGGGACTTCGAAGAGACCCAGTACTTC few TRBJ2-5 - TRBV4-1
CASSRSGQSFDEQFF TGTGCCAGCAGCCGTAGCGGGCAGAGCTTCGATGAGCAGTTCTTC - TRBJ2-1 TRBD2 TRBV11-2
CASSLKRDSGRVTGELFF TGTGCCAGCAGCCTCAAGCGGGATAGCGGCCGGGTCACCGGGGAGCTGTTTTTT - TRBJ2-2 TRBD2 TRBV5-6
CASSYKGPSSYEQYF TGTGCCAGCAGTTATAAGGGGCCCAGCTCCTACGAGCAGTACTTC - TRBJ2-7 - TRBV6-5
CASSPTPGPEPIYF TGTGCCAGCAGCCCAACTCCGGGCCCTGAGCCCATATATTTT - TRBJ1-3 - TRBV7-2
CASSIDRRETQYF TGTGCCAGTAGTATAGATCGACGAGAGACCCAGTACTTC - TRBJ2-5 - TRBV19
CASRNSNRPTEAFF TGTGCCAGCAGAAACTCAAACAGGCCCACTGAAGCTTTCTTT - TRBJ1-1 - TRBV6-1
CASRTGTETQYF TGCGCCAGCAGGACAGGGACCGAGACCCAGTACTTC - TRBJ2-5 TRBD1 TRBV5-1
CASGLVLRGPSVLNTEAFF TGTGCTAGTGGTTTGGTACTTCGGGGGCCATCAGTTTTGAACACTGAAGCTTTCTTT - TRBJ1-1 - TRBV12-5
CASRTGGREAFF TGTGCCAGCAGAACAGGGGGACGGGAAGCTTTCTTT - TRBJ1-1 TRBD1 TRBV28
CASSVATDRVDTGELFF TGTGCCAGCAGCGTAGCTACGGACAGGGTTGACACCGGGGAGCTGTTTTTT - TRBJ2-2 TRBD1 TRBV9
CASSLGQIYYEQYF TGTGCCAGCAGCTTAGGACAGATCTACTACGAGCAGTACTTC - TRBJ2-7 - TRBV11-2
CASSVVEGAGNTIYF TGTGCCAGCAGCGTAGTTGAGGGGGCTGGAAACACCATATATTTT - TRBJ1-3 - TRBV9
CASSPRTGDQPQHF TGTGCCAGTAGTCCAAGGACAGGGGATCAGCCCCAGCATTTT - TRBJ1-5 TRBD1 TRBV19
CASSLPGTGGEEQFF TGTGCCAGCAGCTTACCAGGGACAGGGGGCGAGGAGCAGTTCTTC - TRBJ2-1 TRBD1 TRBV7-8
CASRSTEGASIQYF TGTGCCAGTAGGTCGACAGAGGGTGCAAGCATTCAGTACTTC - TRBJ2-4 - TRBV19
CASSIERRGTYFNQPQHF TGTGCCAGTAGTATAGAGCGCAGGGGGACATATTTCAATCAGCCCCAGCATTTT - TRBJ1-5 TRBD1 TRBV19
CASSYLQGREAFF TGTGCCAGCAGCTACTTACAGGGACGTGAAGCTTTCTTT - TRBJ1-1 - TRBV7-2
CASSPSGNEKLFF TGTGCCAGCAGCCCCTCCGGAAATGAAAAACTGTTTTTT - TRBJ1-4 - TRBV7-9
CASSPPPDVSYEQYF TGTGCCAGCTCACCCCCCCCGGATGTGTCCTACGAGCAGTACTTC - TRBJ2-7 - TRBV18
CASSLVGLDYNEQFF TGCGCCAGCAGCTTGGTAGGACTAGACTACAATGAGCAGTTCTTC - TRBJ2-1 TRBD2 TRBV5-1
CASSVGPGGAEAFF TGTGCCAGCAGCGTGGGTCCGGGGGGAGCTGAAGCTTTCTTT few TRBJ1-1 - TRBV9
CASSLRPGQSGEKLFF TGTGCCAGCAGCTTACGTCCGGGACAGTCCGGCGAAAAACTGTTTTTT - TRBJ1-4 TRBD1 TRBV7-2
CASSQGTTANQPQHF TGCGCCAGCAGCCAGGGAACGACAGCAAATCAGCCCCAGCATTTT - TRBJ1-5 - TRBV4-3
CASSYSNAGTEAFF TGTGCCAGCAGTTACTCGAACGCAGGAACTGAAGCTTTCTTT - TRBJ1-1 - TRBV6-5
CASSPAGLNTEAFF TGCGCCAGCAGTCCAGCGGGACTGAACACTGAAGCTTTCTTT - TRBJ1-1 - TRBV10-2
CASSLSAGTGETQYF TGTGCCAGCAGTTTATCCGCTGGGACAGGGGAGACCCAGTACTTC - TRBJ2-5 TRBD1 TRBV27
CASSLMGTGLTNEKLFF TGTGCCAGCAGTTTAATGGGGACAGGGTTGACTAATGAAAAACTGTTTTTT once TRBJ1-4 TRBD1 TRBV28
CASSHTQGQGNYEQYF TGTGCCAGCAGCCACACCCAAGGGCAGGGCAACTACGAGCAGTACTTC - TRBJ2-7 - TRBV27
CASSPRVAGELFF TGCGCCAGCAGCCCCCGCGTTGCCGGGGAGCTGTTTTTT - TRBJ2-2 - TRBV5-1
CASSLDRAGGNEQFF TGTGCCAGCAGCTTAGATAGGGCGGGAGGCAATGAGCAGTTCTTC - TRBJ2-1 TRBD2 TRBV7-2
CASSSVGQPQHF TGTGCCAGCAGTTCTGTCGGTCAGCCCCAGCATTTT - TRBJ1-5 - TRBV6-6
CASSLSKGRTYEQYF TGTGCCAGCAGTTTATCGAAGGGCAGAACCTACGAGCAGTACTTC - TRBJ2-7 - TRBV27
CASSPGTGGFVEQFF TGTGCCAGCAGCCCCGGGACAGGGGGCTTCGTTGAGCAGTTCTTC - TRBJ2-1 TRBD1 TRBV7-8
CSVFKGKAFF TGCAGCGTTTTTAAGGGTAAAGCTTTCTTT few TRBJ1-1 - TRBV29-1
CASSEIGPNTEAFF TGTGCCAGCAGTGAAATCGGCCCTAACACTGAAGCTTTCTTT - TRBJ1-1 - TRBV6-1
CASSPRTSEETQYF TGTGCCAGCAGTCCAAGGACCAGTGAGGAGACCCAGTACTTC - TRBJ2-5 - TRBV27
CAWSQTGGGYTF TGTGCCTGGAGTCAGACAGGGGGAGGCTACACCTTC few TRBJ1-2 TRBD1 TRBV30
CASSLSRTGRPEAFF TGTGCCAGCAGCTTGTCGCGGACAGGGAGGCCTGAAGCTTTCTTT - TRBJ1-1 TRBD1 TRBV5-4
CASSLRGAPRVTQYF TGTGCCAGCAGCTTACGGGGCGCGCCAAGAGTGACCCAGTACTTC - TRBJ2-5 - TRBV5-6
CASSVEWDTEAFF TGTGCCAGCAGCGTAGAGTGGGATACTGAAGCTTTCTTT - TRBJ1-1 - TRBV9
CASSVAGQMNTEAFF TGTGCCAGCAGCGTAGCTGGCCAGATGAACACTGAAGCTTTCTTT - TRBJ1-1 - TRBV9
CATHPGELVETQYF TGTGCCACACATCCAGGCGAATTAGTAGAGACCCAGTACTTC - TRBJ2-5 - TRBV25-1
CASSLEGGTDTQYF TGTGCCAGCAGCTTAGAGGGTGGGACAGATACGCAGTATTTT - TRBJ2-3 - TRBV7-9
CSVEIKGTETQYF TGCAGCGTTGAGATTAAGGGAACTGAGACCCAGTACTTC - TRBJ2-5 - TRBV29-1
CASSLFVGGNTEAFF TGTGCCAGCAGTTTATTCGTCGGGGGGAACACTGAAGCTTTCTTT few TRBJ1-1 - TRBV27
CAISDLQGAREQYF TGTGCCATCAGTGACTTACAGGGGGCGCGGGAGCAGTACTTC - TRBJ2-7 TRBD1 TRBV10-3
CASRRTDRLNYGYTF TGTGCCAGCAGGAGGACGGACAGGTTAAACTATGGCTACACCTTC - TRBJ1-2 TRBD1 TRBV6-5